This paragraph reports one T cell receptor (beta chain). This entry belongs to a study of T cells expressing NK-cell markers. At the level of the study: Within the sequenced cohort of eight donors, seven exhibited HCMV seropositivity and one was seronegative.

This CDR3 contains 15 residues. TCRdb re-called the 5' RACE reads and shows each CDR3 protein once, DNA omitted. The data include approximately 550,000 distinct CDR3 sequences; the top ten clones carry approximately 4%. The clonotype comes from a man between 18 and 35 years old in good health. The chain employs TRBV12-3 or TRBV12-4 and TRBJ2-2; the TCRdb call, TRBD1, lacks DNA for checking. What was sequenced was blood T cells: a sorted CD56 or NKG2C T cell subset, CD4+ or CD8+ T cells, or bulk PBMC T cells (not recorded which). The CDR3 loop reads CASSMRGGKPGELFF.